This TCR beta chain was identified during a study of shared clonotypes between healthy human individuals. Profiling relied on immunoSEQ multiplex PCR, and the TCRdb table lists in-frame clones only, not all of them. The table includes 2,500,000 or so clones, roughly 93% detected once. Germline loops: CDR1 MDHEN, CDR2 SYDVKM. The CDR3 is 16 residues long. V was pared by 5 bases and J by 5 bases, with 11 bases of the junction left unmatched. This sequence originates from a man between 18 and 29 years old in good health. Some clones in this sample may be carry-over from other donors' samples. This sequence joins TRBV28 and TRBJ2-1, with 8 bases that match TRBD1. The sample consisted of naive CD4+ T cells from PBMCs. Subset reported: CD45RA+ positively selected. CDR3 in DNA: TGTGCCAGCAGTCCCCTCAGGCAGGGGGCGGACAATGAGCAGTTCTTC. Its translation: CASSPLRQGADNEQFF.